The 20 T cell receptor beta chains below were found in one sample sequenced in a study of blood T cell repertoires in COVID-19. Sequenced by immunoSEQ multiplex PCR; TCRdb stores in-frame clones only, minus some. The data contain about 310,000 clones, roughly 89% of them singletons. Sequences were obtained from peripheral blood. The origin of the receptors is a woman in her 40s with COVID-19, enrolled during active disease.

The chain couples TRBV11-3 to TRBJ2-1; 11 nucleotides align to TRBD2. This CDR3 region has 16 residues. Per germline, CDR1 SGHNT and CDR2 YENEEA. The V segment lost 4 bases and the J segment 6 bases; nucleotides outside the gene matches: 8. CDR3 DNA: TGTGCCAGCAGCTGGCTAACTAGCGGGGGAGTCAATGAGCAGTTCTTC. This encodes CASSWLTSGGVNEQFF.

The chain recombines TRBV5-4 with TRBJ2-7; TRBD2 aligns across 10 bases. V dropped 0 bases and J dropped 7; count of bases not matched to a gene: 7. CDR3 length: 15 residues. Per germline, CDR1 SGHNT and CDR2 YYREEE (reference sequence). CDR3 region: CASSLGLAGAGEQYF. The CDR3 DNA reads TGTGCCAGCAGCTTGGGTCTAGCGGGAGCAGGAGAGCAGTACTTC. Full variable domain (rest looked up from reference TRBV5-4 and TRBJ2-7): ETGVTQSPTHLIKTRGQQVTLRCSSQSGHNTVSWYQQALGQGPQFIFQYYREEENGRGNFPPRFSGLQFPNYSSELNVNALELDDSALYLCASSLGLAGAGEQYFGPGTRLTVT.

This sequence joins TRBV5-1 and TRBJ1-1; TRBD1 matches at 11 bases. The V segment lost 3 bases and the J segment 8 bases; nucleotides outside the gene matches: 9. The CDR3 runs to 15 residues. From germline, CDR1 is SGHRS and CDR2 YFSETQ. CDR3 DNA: TGCGCCAGCAGCTGGGAAGGGACAGGGGGGTCGGAAGCTTTCTTT. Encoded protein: CASSWEGTGGSEAFF.

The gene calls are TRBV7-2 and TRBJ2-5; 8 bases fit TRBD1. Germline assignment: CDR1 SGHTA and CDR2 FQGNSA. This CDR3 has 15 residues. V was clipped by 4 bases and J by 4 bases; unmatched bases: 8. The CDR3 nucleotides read TGTGCCAGCAGCTCCAACAGGGGGTACGGAGAGACCCAGTACTTC. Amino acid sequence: CASSSNRGYGETQYF. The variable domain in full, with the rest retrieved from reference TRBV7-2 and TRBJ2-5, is GAGVSQSPSNKVTEKGKDVELRCDPISGHTALYWYRQSLGQGLEFLIYFQGNSAPDKSGLPSDRFSAERTGGSVSTLTIQRTQQEDSAVYLCASSSNRGYGETQYFGPGTRLLVL.

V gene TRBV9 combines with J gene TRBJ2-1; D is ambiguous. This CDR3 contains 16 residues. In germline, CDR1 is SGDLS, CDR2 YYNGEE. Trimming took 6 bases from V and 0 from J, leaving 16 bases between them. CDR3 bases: TGTGCCAGCACCATCCTACTCTACAGCTCCTACAATGAGCAGTTCTTC. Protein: CASTILLYSSYNEQFF.

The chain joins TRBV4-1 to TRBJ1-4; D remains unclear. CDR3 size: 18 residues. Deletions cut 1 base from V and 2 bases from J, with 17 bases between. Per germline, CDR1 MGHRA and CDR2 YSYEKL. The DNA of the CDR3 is TGCGCCAGCAGCCAAGTCTTGGTCGGGGTGGTCACTAATGAAAAACTGTTTTTT. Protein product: CASSQVLVGVVTNEKLFF.

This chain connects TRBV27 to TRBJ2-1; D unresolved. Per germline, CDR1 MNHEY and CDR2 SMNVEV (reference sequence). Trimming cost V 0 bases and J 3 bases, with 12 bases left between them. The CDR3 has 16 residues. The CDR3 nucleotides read TGTGCCAGCAGTTTATCGAGGCTCCCCGGCTACAATGAGCAGTTCTTC. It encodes CASSLSRLPGYNEQFF.

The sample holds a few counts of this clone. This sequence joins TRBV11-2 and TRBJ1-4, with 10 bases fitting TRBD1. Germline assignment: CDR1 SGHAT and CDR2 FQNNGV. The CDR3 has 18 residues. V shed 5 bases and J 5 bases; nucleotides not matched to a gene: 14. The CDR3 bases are TGTGCCAGCAGCGCACGGACAGGGGGTTTAGGGCAAAATGAAAAACTGTTTTTT. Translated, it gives CASSARTGGLGQNEKLFF.

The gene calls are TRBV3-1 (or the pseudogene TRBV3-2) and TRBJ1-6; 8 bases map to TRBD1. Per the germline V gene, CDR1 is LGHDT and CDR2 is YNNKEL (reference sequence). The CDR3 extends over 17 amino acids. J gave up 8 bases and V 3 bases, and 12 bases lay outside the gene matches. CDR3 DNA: TGTGCCAGCAGCCAGGGTAGAGGGGCAGGGGGCCATTCACCCCTCCACTTT. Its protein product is CASSQGRGAGGHSPLHF.

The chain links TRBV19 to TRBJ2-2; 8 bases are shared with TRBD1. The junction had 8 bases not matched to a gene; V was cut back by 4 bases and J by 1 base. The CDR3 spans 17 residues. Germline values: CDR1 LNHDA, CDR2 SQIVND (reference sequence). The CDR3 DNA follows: TGTGCCAGTAGTACTCCTAGGGACAGGATGAACACCGGGGAGCTGTTTTTT. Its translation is CASSTPRDRMNTGELFF. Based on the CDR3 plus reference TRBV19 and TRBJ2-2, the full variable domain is DGGITQSPKYLFRKEGQNVTLSCEQNLNHDAMYWYRQDPGQGLRLIYYSQIVNDFQKGDIAEGYSVSREKKESFPLTVTSAQKNPTAFYLCASSTPRDRMNTGELFFGEGSRLTVL.

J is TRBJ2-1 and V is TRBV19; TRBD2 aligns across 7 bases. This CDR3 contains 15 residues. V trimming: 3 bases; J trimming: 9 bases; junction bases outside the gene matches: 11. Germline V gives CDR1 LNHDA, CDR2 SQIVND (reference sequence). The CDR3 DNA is TGTGCCAGTAGTATGTCGGGGACTAAAGGTGGTGAGCAGTTCTTC. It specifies CASSMSGTKGGEQFF.

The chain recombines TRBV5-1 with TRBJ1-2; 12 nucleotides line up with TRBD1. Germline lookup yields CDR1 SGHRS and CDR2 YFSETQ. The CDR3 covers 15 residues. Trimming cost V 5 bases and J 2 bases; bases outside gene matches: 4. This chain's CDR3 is CASRRDRGPNYGYTF. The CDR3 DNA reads TGCGCCAGCAGAAGGGACAGGGGGCCAAACTATGGCTACACCTTC.

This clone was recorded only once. CDR3 sequence: CASSQDRRGVSSPLHF. The CDR3, as DNA: TGCGCCAGCAGCCAAGATCGCAGGGGGGTGAGTTCACCCCTCCACTTT. J is TRBJ1-6 and V is TRBV4-1; 7 bases agree with TRBD1. Germline assignment: CDR1 MGHRA and CDR2 YSYEKL. Trimming removed 0 bases from V and 9 bases from J; junction bases left unmatched: 8. The CDR3 is made up of 16 amino acids.

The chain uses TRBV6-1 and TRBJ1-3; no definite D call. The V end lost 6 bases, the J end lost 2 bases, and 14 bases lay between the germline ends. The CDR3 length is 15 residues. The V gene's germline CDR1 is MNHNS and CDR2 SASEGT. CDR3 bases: TGTGCCAGCAGCTACACCCCGGGGACTGGAAACACCATATATTTT. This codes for CASSYTPGTGNTIYF.

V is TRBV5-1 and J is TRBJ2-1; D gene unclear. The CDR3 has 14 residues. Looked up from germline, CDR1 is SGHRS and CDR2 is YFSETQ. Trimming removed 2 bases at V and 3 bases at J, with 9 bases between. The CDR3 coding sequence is TGCGCCAGCAGCTTTTCGACATACTACAATGAGCAGTTCTTC. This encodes CASSFSTYYNEQFF.

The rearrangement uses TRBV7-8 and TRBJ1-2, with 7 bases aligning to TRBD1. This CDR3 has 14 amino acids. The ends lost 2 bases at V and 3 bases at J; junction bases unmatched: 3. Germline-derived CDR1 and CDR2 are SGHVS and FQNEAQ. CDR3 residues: CASSLSTGDYGYTF. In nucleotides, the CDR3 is TGTGCCAGCAGCTTATCCACAGGGGACTATGGCTACACCTTC. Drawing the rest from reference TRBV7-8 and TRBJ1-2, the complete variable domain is GAGVSQSPRYKVAKRGQDVALRCDPISGHVSLFWYQQALGQGPEFLTYFQNEAQLDKSGLPSDRFFAERPEGSVSTLKIQRTQQEDSAVYLCASSLSTGDYGYTFGSGTRLTVV.

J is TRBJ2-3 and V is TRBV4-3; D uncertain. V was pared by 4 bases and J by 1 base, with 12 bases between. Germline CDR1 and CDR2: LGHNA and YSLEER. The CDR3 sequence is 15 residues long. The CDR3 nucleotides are TGCGCCAGCAGCCGTGCGGCTCCCCGCACAGATACGCAGTATTTT. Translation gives CASSRAAPRTDTQYF.

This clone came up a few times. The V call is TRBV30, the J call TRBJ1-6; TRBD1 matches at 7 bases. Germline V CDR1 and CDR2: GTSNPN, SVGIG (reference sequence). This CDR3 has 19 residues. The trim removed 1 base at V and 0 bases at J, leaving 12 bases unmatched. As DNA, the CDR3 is TGTGCCTGGAGTGGGACAGGTCGGGGGGGGCCCTCCTATAATTCACCCCTCCACTTT. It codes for CAWSGTGRGGPSYNSPLHF.

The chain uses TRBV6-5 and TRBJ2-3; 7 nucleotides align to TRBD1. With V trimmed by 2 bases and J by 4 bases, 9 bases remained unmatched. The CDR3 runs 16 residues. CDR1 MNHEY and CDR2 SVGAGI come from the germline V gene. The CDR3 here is CASSYILVGGADTQYF. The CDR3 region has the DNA TGTGCCAGCAGTTACATCTTGGTAGGGGGCGCAGATACGCAGTATTTT.

CDR3 sequence (DNA): TGTGCCAGCTCACCACTTCCGGGACAGTACTACGAGCAGTACTTC. Translated: CASSPLPGQYYEQYF. This chain joins TRBV18 and TRBJ2-7, with 7 bases lining up with TRBD1. The CDR3 covers 15 residues. From germline, CDR1 is KGHSH and CDR2 LQKENI. V was pared by 1 base and J by 3 bases, with 6 bases of the junction left unmatched. The full variable domain, in which reference TRBV18 and TRBJ2-7 provide the parts outside the CDR3, is NAGVMQNPRHLVRRRGQEARLRCSPMKGHSHVYWYRQLPEEGLKFMVYLQKENIIDESGMPKERFSAEFPKEGPSILRIQQVVRGDSAAYFCASSPLPGQYYEQYFGPGTRLTVT.